The clone carrying this TCR beta chain occurred once. Its specificity is not known. One junction end disagrees with the germline gene, perhaps due to a read error. A second PCR of about 7 to 12 cycles used a sample-barcoded 5' primer and a J-beta primer mix. TCRdb re-called the 5' RACE reads through MiXCR, storing one row per CDR3 protein. The data show some 1,800,000 distinct CDR3 sequences, with 39% seen just once and more than 20% held by the top ten. The CDR3 contains 14 residues. These data originate in a study of blood T cells in healthy people across ages. The study's findings and limits: The long-lived group displayed more naive CD4+ cells, plus higher diversity, than the aged donors did. Getting older went along with TCR beta diversity per million T cells dropping roughly linearly. Across samples, TCR beta diversity tracked strongly with naive T cell percentage.

About 10 milliliters of peripheral blood were drawn from each donor into EDTA-treated tubes. The sequenced sample consisted of blood. This TCR was sampled from a human donor in good health. The rearrangement links TRBV12-3 or TRBV12-4 to TRBJ1-2; D is unresolved. The CDR3: CASSPGGQVYGHTF. CDR3 nucleotides: TGTGCCAGCAGCCCAGGCGGGCAGGTCTATGGCCACACCTTC.